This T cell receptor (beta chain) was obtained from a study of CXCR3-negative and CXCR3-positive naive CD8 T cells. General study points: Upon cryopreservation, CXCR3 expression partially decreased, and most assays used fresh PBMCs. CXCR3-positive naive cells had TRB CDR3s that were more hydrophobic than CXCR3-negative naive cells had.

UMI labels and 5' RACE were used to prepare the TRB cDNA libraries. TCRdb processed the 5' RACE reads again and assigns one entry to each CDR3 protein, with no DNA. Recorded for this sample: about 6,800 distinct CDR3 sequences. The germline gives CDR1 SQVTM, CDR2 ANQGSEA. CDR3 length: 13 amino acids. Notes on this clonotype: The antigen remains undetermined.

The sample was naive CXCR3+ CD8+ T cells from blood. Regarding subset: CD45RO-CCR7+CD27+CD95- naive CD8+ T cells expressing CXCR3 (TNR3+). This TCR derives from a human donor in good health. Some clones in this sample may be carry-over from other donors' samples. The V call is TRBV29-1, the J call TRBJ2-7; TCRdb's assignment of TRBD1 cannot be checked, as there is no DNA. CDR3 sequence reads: CSAQGADVHEQYF.